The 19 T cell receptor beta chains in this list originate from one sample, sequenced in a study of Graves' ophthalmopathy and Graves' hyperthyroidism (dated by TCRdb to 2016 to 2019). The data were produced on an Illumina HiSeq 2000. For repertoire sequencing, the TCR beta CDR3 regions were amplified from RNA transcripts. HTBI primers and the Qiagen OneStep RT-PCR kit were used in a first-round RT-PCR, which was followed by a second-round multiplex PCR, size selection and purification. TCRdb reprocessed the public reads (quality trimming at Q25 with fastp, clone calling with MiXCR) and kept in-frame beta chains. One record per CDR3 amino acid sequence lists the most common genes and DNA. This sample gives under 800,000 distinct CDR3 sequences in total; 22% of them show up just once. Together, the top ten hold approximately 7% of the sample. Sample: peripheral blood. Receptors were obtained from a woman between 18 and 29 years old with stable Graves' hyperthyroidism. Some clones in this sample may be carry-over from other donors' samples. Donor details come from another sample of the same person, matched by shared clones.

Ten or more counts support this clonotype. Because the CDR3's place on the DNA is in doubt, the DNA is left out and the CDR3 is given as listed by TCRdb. The CDR3 here is CASSFGPGAQHF. The chain employs TRBV7-2 and TRBJ1-5; no DNA check was done on the table's D call, TRBD1. CDR1 and CDR2 (germline): SGHTA, FQGNSA. Both ends counted, the CDR3 spans 12 residues.

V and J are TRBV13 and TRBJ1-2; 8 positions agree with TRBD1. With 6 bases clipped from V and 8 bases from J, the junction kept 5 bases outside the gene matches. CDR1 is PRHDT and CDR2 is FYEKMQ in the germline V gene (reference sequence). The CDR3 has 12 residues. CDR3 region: CASRAGGSGYTF. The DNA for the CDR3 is TGTGCCAGCAGGGCAGGGGGCTCGGGCTACACCTTC.

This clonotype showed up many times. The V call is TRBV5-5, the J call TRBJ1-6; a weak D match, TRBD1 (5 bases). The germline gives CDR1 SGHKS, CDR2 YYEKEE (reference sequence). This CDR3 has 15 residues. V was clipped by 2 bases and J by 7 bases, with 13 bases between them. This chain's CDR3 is CASSLNGHYNSPLHF. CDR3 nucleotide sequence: TGTGCCAGCAGCTTAAACGGACACTACAATTCACCCCTCCACTTT.

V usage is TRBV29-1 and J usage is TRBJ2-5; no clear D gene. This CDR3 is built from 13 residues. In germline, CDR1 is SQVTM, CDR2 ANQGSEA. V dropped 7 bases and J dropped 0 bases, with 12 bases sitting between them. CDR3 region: CSAEPPYQETQYF. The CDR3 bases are TGCAGCGCCGAACCCCCTTACCAAGAGACCCAGTACTTC. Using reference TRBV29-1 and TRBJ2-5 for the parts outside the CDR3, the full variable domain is SAVISQKPSRDICQRGTSLTIQCQVDSQVTMMFWYRQQPGQSLTLIATANQGSEATYESGFVIDKFPISRPNLTFSTLTVSNMSPEDSSIYLCSAEPPYQETQYFGPGTRLLVL.

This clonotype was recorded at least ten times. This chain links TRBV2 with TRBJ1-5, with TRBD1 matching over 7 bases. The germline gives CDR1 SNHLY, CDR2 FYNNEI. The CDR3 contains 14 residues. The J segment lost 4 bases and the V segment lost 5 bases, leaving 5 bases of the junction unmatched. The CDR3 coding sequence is TGTGCCAGCAGTACGGGACAGTTAAATCAGCCCCAGCATTTT. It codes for CASSTGQLNQPQHF.

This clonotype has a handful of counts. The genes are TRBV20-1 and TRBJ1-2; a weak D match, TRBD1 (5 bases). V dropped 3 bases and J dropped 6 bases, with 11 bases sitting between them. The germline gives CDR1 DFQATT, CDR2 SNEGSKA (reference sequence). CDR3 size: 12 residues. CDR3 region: CSASGGGDGYTF. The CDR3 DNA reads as TGCAGTGCTAGTGGGGGGGGGGATGGCTACACCTTC.

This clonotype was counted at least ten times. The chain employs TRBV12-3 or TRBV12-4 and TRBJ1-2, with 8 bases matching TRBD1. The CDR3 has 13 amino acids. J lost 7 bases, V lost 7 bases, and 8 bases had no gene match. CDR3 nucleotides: TGTGCCAGCACCCCCGCAGGGGGCAGTGGCTACACCTTC. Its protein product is CASTPAGGSGYTF.

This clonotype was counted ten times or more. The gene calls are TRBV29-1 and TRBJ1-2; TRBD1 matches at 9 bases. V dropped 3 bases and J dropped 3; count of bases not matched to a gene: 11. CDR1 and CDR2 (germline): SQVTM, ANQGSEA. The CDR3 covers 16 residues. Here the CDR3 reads CSVEGIGTGLHYGYTF. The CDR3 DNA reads TGCAGCGTTGAGGGTATCGGGACAGGGCTCCACTATGGCTACACCTTC. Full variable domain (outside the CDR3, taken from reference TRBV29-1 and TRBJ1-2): SAVISQKPSRDICQRGTSLTIQCQVDSQVTMMFWYRQQPGQSLTLIATANQGSEATYESGFVIDKFPISRPNLTFSTLTVSNMSPEDSSIYLCSVEGIGTGLHYGYTFGSGTRLTVV.

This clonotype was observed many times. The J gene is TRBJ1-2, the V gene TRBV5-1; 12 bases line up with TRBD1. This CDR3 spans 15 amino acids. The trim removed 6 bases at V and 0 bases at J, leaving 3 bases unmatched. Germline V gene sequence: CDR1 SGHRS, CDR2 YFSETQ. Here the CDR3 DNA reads TGCGCCAGCAAGGGACAGGGGGCGACTAACTATGGCTACACCTTC. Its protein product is CASKGQGATNYGYTF.

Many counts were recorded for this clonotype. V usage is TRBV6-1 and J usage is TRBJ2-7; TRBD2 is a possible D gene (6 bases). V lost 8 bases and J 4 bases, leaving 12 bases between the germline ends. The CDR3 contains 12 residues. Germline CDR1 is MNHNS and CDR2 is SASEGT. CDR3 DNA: TGTGCCAGCCACAGGCGGGGTTACGAGCAGTACTTC. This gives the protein CASHRRGYEQYF.

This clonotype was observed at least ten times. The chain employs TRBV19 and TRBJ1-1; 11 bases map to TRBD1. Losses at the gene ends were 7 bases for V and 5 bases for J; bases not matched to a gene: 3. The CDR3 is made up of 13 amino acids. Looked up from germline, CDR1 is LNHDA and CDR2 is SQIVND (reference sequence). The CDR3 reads CASIGQGATEAFF. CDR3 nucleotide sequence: TGTGCCAGTATTGGACAGGGGGCGACTGAAGCTTTCTTT.

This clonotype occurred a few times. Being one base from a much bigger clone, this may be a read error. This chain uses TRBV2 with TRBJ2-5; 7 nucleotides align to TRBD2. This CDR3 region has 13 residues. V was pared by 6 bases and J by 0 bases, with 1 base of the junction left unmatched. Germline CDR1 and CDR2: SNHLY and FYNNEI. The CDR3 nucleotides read TGTGCCAGCAGCGGGGGGAACCAAGAGACCCAGTACTTC. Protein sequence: CASSGGNQETQYF.

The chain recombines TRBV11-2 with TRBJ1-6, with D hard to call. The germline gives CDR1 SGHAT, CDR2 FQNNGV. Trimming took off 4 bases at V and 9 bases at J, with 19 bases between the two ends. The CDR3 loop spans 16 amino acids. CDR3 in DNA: TGTGCCAGCAGCTCGGGCCGGGCCATCGACGGTTCACCCCTCCACTTT. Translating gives CASSSGRAIDGSPLHF.

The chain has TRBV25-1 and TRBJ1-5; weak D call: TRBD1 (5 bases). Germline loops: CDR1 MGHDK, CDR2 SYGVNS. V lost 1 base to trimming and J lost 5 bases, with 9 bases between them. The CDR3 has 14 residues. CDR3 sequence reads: CASSESGRDQPQHF. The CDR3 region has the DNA TGTGCCAGCAGTGAATCGGGGCGGGATCAGCCCCAGCATTTT.

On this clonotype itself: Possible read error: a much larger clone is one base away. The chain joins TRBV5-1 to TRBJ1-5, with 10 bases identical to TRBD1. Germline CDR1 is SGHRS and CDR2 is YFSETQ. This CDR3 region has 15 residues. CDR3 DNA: TGCGCCAGCAGCCAGACAGGGGGCTCTGGTCAGCCCCAGCAGTTT. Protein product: CASSQTGGSGQPQQF. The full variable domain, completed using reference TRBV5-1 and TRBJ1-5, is KAGVTQTPRYLIKTRGQQVTLSCSPISGHRSVSWYQQTPGQGLQFLFEYFSETQRNKGNFPGRFSGRQFSNSRSEMNVSTLELGDSALYLCASSQTGGSGQPQQFGDGTRLSIL.

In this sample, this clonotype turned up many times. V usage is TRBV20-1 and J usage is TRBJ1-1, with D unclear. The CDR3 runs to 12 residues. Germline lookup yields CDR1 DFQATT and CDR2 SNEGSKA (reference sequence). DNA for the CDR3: TGCACGAGTACCGTCACGAACACTGAAGCTTTCTTT. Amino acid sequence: CTSTVTNTEAFF.

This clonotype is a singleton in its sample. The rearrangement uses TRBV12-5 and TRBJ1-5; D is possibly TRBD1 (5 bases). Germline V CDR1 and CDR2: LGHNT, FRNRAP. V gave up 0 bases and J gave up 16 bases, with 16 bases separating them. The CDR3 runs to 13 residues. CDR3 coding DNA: TGTGCTAGTGGTTTGGTAAGGCAGGGAGTCCAACATTTT. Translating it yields CASGLVRQGVQHF.

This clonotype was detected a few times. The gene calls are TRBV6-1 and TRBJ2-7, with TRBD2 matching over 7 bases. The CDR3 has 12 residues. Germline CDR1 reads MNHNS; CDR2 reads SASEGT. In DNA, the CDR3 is TGTCCCGAGGGACTATTGTTCTACGAGCAGTACTTC. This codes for CPEGLLFYEQYF.

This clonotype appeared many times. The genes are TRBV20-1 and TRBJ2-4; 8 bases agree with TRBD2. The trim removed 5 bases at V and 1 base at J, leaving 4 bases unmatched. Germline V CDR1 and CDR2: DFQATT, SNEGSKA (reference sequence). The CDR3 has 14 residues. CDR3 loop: CSAGLARAKNIQYF. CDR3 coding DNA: TGCAGTGCTGGACTAGCTCGGGCCAAAAACATTCAGTACTTC.